This passage covers 22 T cell receptor beta chains from one sample sequenced in a study of blood T cell repertoires in COVID-19. Clones were read by immunoSEQ multiplex PCR, and TCRdb kept only the in-frame ones, dropping some. In the table there are about 240,000 clones, approximately 78% of which are singletons. The sequencing sample was made of peripheral blood. These receptors were collected from a woman aged 55-70 years with active or convalescent COVID-19.

The rearrangement uses TRBV11-2 and TRBJ1-2; 9 bases map to TRBD1. With 4 bases clipped from V and 4 bases from J, the junction kept 16 bases outside the gene matches. This CDR3 comprises 18 residues. Germline V CDR1 and CDR2: SGHAT, FQNNGV. Here the CDR3 DNA reads TGTGCCAGCAGCTCCACGATCCGATCCGGGACAGGGAGCTATGGCTACACCTTC. Translation: CASSSTIRSGTGSYGYTF.

This clone was observed a few times. The chain has TRBV9 and TRBJ2-3; 7 bases map to TRBD2. This CDR3 has 13 residues. V was pared by 7 bases and J by 4 bases, with 6 bases of the junction left unmatched. Germline V lookup: CDR1 SGDLS, CDR2 YYNGEE. In DNA, the CDR3 is TGTGCCAGCGGGCTAGCGGTCCCAGATACGCAGTATTTT. Translated: CASGLAVPDTQYF.

This CDR3 is CASSSSGPSSYNSPLHF. The DNA of the CDR3 is TGTGCCAGCAGCTCCTCAGGGCCAAGCTCCTATAATTCACCCCTCCACTTT. This chain links TRBV5-4 with TRBJ1-6; tentative D call: TRBD1 (5 bases). In germline, CDR1 is SGHNT, CDR2 YYREEE (reference sequence). CDR3 length: 17 residues. V was pared by 3 bases and J by 0 bases, with 13 bases between.

In its sample, this clone was seen many times. The chain recombines TRBV7-6 with TRBJ2-7; 10 nucleotides align to TRBD1. The CDR3 is 15 amino acids. Germline CDR1 is SGHVS and CDR2 is FNYEAQ. V shed 5 bases, J shed 1 base, and the junction held 5 bases outside the gene matches. CDR3 coding DNA: TGTGCCAGCAGCCCCCGGACAGGGGGTTCCTACGAGCAGTACTTC. As protein: CASSPRTGGSYEQYF.

About this clone: This CDR3 is also generated by other DNA sequences in the sample. The chain joins TRBV6-6 to TRBJ2-5; D is perhaps TRBD2 (7 bases). V was pared by 6 bases and J by 5 bases, with 19 bases between. This CDR3 region has 15 residues. Germline V lookup: CDR1 MNHNY, CDR2 SVGAGI (reference sequence). CDR3 loop: CASSPGGGGGETQYF. CDR3 nucleotides: TGTGCCAGCAGCCCGGGGGGAGGGGGTGGGGAGACCCAGTACTTC.

This clone was found a few times. This sequence joins TRBV7-9 and TRBJ1-4; D perhaps matches TRBD1 (5 bases). Between the trimmed V and J ends, which lost 5 bases and 14 bases, there was a span of 18 bases. Germline-derived CDR1 and CDR2 are SEHNR and FQNEAQ (reference sequence). The CDR3 extends over 13 amino acids. CDR3: CASSPEGGGRLFF. The CDR3 DNA is TGTGCCAGCAGCCCCGAGGGCGGGGGGAGGCTGTTTTTT.

This clone was observed a handful of times. The rearrangement links TRBV6-1 to TRBJ2-1; TRBD1 matches at 10 bases. The V segment lost 2 bases and the J segment 8 bases; nucleotides outside the gene matches: 6. Germline CDR1 reads MNHNS; CDR2 reads SASEGT. The length of the CDR3 is 15 residues. The CDR3 DNA sequence: TGTGCCAGCAGTGAAATGGGACAGGGGTTGGATGAGCAGTTCTTC. Protein: CASSEMGQGLDEQFF.

As DNA, the CDR3 is TGTGCCAGCAGCTTAGGGCCGGGACAGAGTAACTATGGCTACACCTTC. Translating gives CASSLGPGQSNYGYTF. The chain uses TRBV7-2 and TRBJ1-2, with TRBD1 matching 7 bases. V was pared by 1 base and J by 1 base, with 6 bases of the junction left unmatched. Germline lookup yields CDR1 SGHTA and CDR2 FQGNSA. The CDR3 runs to 16 residues.

The CDR3 DNA follows: TGTGCCAGCAGCCGGACATTGGGTCAAGCCCTTAATGAAAAACTGTTTTTT. Translating gives CASSRTLGQALNEKLFF. V is TRBV5-5 and J is TRBJ1-4; D may be TRBD1 (5 bases). From germline, CDR1 is SGHKS and CDR2 YYEKEE (reference sequence). V lost 4 bases, J lost 4 bases, and 20 bases lay in between. The CDR3 spans 17 residues.

CDR3 loop: CATSRDLTGPPAEQYF. Written as DNA, the CDR3 is TGTGCCACCAGCAGAGATCTGACAGGGCCCCCTGCCGAGCAGTACTTC. The gene calls are TRBV15 and TRBJ2-7, with 7 bases that match TRBD1. CDR1 is LNHNV and CDR2 is YYDKDF in the germline V gene (reference sequence). J was trimmed by 6 bases and V by 0 bases; bases with no gene match: 11. The CDR3 spans 16 residues.

The gene calls are TRBV27 and TRBJ2-7, with 8 bases identical to TRBD1. The CDR3 loop spans 16 amino acids. Germline V lookup: CDR1 MNHEY, CDR2 SMNVEV (reference sequence). V was clipped by 8 bases and J by 0 bases; unmatched bases: 12. The CDR3 is CASGMPGTGLSYEQYF. The CDR3 DNA reads as TGTGCCAGCGGAATGCCGGGGACAGGACTCTCCTACGAGCAGTACTTC.

This rearrangement joins TRBV18 to TRBJ1-1; TRBD1 matches 7 bases. Per the germline V gene, CDR1 is KGHSH and CDR2 is LQKENI. Losses at the gene ends were 6 bases for V and 4 bases for J; bases not matched to a gene: 5. This CDR3 comprises 13 residues. CDR3 sequence: CASSGQEATEAFF. In nucleotides, the CDR3 is TGTGCCAGCTCCGGACAGGAGGCCACTGAAGCTTTCTTT.

The chain couples TRBV7-6 to TRBJ1-5, with TRBD1 identical over 7 bases. The V segment lost 5 bases and the J segment 2 bases; nucleotides outside the gene matches: 9. The CDR3 is 16 amino acids. The germline V gene encodes CDR1 SGHVS and CDR2 FNYEAQ. The CDR3 bases are TGTGCCAGCAGCCCCAGGACAGGATCGGGCAATCAGCCCCAGCATTTT. Its protein is CASSPRTGSGNQPQHF. Drawing the rest from reference TRBV7-6 and TRBJ1-5, the complete variable domain is GAGVSQSPRYKVTKRGQDVALRCDPISGHVSLYWYRQALGQGPEFLTYFNYEAQQDKSGLPNDRFSAERPEGSISTLTIQRTEQRDSAMYRCASSPRTGSGNQPQHFGDGTRLSIL.

The chain uses TRBV27 and TRBJ1-5; D remains ambiguous. Germline assignment: CDR1 MNHEY and CDR2 SMNVEV (reference sequence). V lost 5 bases to trimming and J lost 4 bases, with 6 bases between them. The CDR3 runs 12 residues. The CDR3: CASSIMNQPQHF. The CDR3 region has the DNA TGTGCCAGCAGTATAATGAATCAGCCCCAGCATTTT.

The chain links TRBV6-5 to TRBJ1-1; D not resolved. Germline V gene sequence: CDR1 MNHEY, CDR2 SVGAGI. This CDR3 is 14 amino acids long. The V end lost 0 bases, the J end lost 4 bases, and 9 bases lay between the germline ends. The CDR3 here is CASSYSRTVTEAFF. The CDR3 DNA follows: TGTGCCAGCAGTTACTCGCGTACGGTCACTGAAGCTTTCTTT.

This chain links TRBV6-5 with TRBJ1-1; 10 positions agree with TRBD1. Losses at the gene ends were 5 bases for V and 8 bases for J; bases not matched to a gene: 11. The CDR3 is 15 amino acids. The germline gives CDR1 MNHEY, CDR2 SVGAGI. The CDR3 nucleotides are TGTGCCAGCAGTCCTTCCGGGACAGGGGTTAAAGAAGCTTTCTTT. It is translated as CASSPSGTGVKEAFF.

The sample holds one count of this clone. The V call is TRBV30, the J call TRBJ2-3; 8 bases agree with TRBD2. V was pared by 3 bases and J by 9 bases, with 17 bases of the junction left unmatched. The germline CDR1 and CDR2 sequences are GTSNPN and SVGIG (reference sequence). The CDR3 consists of 16 residues. The CDR3 nucleotides read TGTGCCTGGAGCAACCGGGGGGGGCCCGGTTCAGGCACGCAGTATTTT. Its translation is CAWSNRGGPGSGTQYF.

J is TRBJ1-3 and V is TRBV11-2; D perhaps matches TRBD1 (5 bases). The length of the CDR3 is 15 residues. Germline V gene sequence: CDR1 SGHAT, CDR2 FQNNGV. Trimming removed 0 bases at V and 2 bases at J, with 8 bases between. The CDR3 bases are TGTGCCAGCAGCTTAGATCGGGGGGCTGGAAACACCATATATTTT. The encoded protein is CASSLDRGAGNTIYF. The variable domain in full, completed from reference TRBV11-2 and TRBJ1-3, reads EAGVAQSPRYKIIEKRQSVAFWCNPISGHATLYWYQQILGQGPKLLIQFQNNGVVDDSQLPKDRFSAERLKGVDSTLKIQPAKLEDSAVYLCASSLDRGAGNTIYFGEGSWLTVV.

The chain employs TRBV6-5 and TRBJ2-7; D might be TRBD2 (6 bases). The V end lost 0 bases, the J end lost 5 bases, and 14 bases lay between the germline ends. The CDR3 sequence is 15 residues long. Germline V gene lookup returns CDR1 MNHEY and CDR2 SVGAGI. CDR3 sequence: CASSYSGSRDHEQYF. CDR3 sequence (DNA): TGTGCCAGCAGTTACTCCGGGAGCAGGGACCACGAGCAGTACTTC.

The chain uses TRBV2 and TRBJ2-1, with 7 bases that match TRBD1. This CDR3 is built from 12 residues. V shed 7 bases, J shed 4 bases, and the junction held 1 base outside the gene matches. Germline-derived CDR1 and CDR2 are SNHLY and FYNNEI. The chain's CDR3 is CASTGQYNEQFF. CDR3 sequence (DNA): TGTGCCAGCACGGGACAGTACAATGAGCAGTTCTTC.

This sequence joins TRBV6-5 and TRBJ2-2, with D uncertain. The length of the CDR3 is 13 residues. Germline V CDR1 and CDR2: MNHEY, SVGAGI. The V gene lost 5 bases and the J gene lost 9 bases, with 13 bases spanning the gap. The CDR3 sequence: CASSRTFGRELFF. In DNA, the CDR3 is TGTGCCAGCAGTCGTACCTTTGGCCGGGAGCTGTTTTTT.

V gene TRBV6-5 combines with J gene TRBJ2-2; TRBD2 matches 9 bases. Per the germline V gene, CDR1 is MNHEY and CDR2 is SVGAGI. The V gene end was trimmed by 3 bases and the J gene end by 5 bases; junction bases not matched to a gene: 4. The CDR3 consists of 15 residues. This CDR3 reads CASSYAAGGTGELFF. For the CDR3, the DNA is TGTGCCAGCAGTTATGCAGCGGGGGGAACCGGGGAGCTGTTTTTT.